These T cell receptor beta chains were read from a single sample in a study of T cell repertoires in cytomegalovirus infection. TCRdb re-derived calls from the reads in MiXCR, one entry per CDR3 protein. The table shows 250,000 or so distinct CDR3 sequences, with over 15% occurring only once. Specimen: CD8+ T cells from PBMCs. Receptors were obtained from a human donor in good health (CMV status not recorded). Some clones in this sample may be carry-over from other donors' samples. The CDR3 runs from the conserved cysteine through the conserved F or W. A D gene is named only where the DNA matches it firmly. Rows give clone size only sometimes, using once, few, many, or a class for an expanded clone.

V gene,clone size,J gene,D gene,CDR3 DNA,CDR3 protein
TRBV29-1,.,TRBJ2-1,TRBD2,TGCAGCGTTTTCGAACTACGGGGGGCCTACAATGAGCAGTTCTTC,CSVFELRGAYNEQFF
TRBV29-1,once,TRBJ2-1,.,TGCAGCGCAGTACTAGGATCTCTTTTTGAGCAGTTCTTC,CSAVLGSLFEQFF
TRBV4-1,.,TRBJ1-2,.,TGCGCCAGCAGCCAAGGGTCAGCTAACTATGGCTACACCTTC,CASSQGSANYGYTF
TRBV27,few,TRBJ2-7,.,TGTGCCAGCAGTGGCCAACTAAACTACGAGCAGTACTTC,CASSGQLNYEQYF
TRBV24-1,many,TRBJ2-1,.,TGTGCCACCCAGGGGCTAGCTTTTGAGCAGTTCTTC,CATQGLAFEQFF
TRBV2,few,TRBJ1-5,.,TGTGCCAGCAACGGAATGTCTGGGTTCAATCAGCCCCAGCATTTT,CASNGMSGFNQPQHF
TRBV20-1,many,TRBJ2-5,TRBD2,TGCAGTGCTAGAGAAGGGACCGGGACTAGCGGAGAGACCCAGTACTTC,CSAREGTGTSGETQYF
TRBV15,.,TRBJ1-4,.,TGTGCCACCAGCAGAGATCCCCTGTTACGGGACATGGCCGAGAAACTGTTTTTT,CATSRDPLLRDMAEKLFF
TRBV19,many,TRBJ1-1,.,TGTGCCAGTAGTGTTGGGAGTCTCCTAGCCTTT,CASSVGSLLAF
TRBV7-9,many,TRBJ2-5,.,TGTGCCAGCAGCCGCCGGGACTCCGGAGAGACCCAGTACTTC,CASSRRDSGETQYF
TRBV4-2,many,TRBJ1-5,TRBD1,TGTGCCAGCAGCCAAGAGGGGACAGGGGGCAATCAGCCCCAGCATTTT,CASSQEGTGGNQPQHF
TRBV12-3/TRBV12-4,.,TRBJ1-2,.,TGTGCCAGCAGTCCCTCCGCGGCGGGTGGCTACACCTTC,CASSPSAAGGYTF
TRBV7-8,many,TRBJ2-3,.,TGTGCCAGCAGCTTTTCCTCTGGTGGGGCGGATACGCAGTATTTT,CASSFSSGGADTQYF
TRBV28,few,TRBJ2-1,.,TGTGCCAGCAGTTTGGAGGGAATATCCTACAATGAGCAGTTCTTC,CASSLEGISYNEQFF
TRBV20-1,.,TRBJ2-3,TRBD2,TGCAGTGCTAGAGATACGCGGGGGGGCCGTGAGATTGAACCAGATACGCAGTATTTT,CSARDTRGGREIEPDTQYF
TRBV27,few,TRBJ2-2,TRBD1,TGTGCCAGCAGTTTATTCGTGACAGGGGGCAACACCGGGGAGCTGTTTTTT,CASSLFVTGGNTGELFF
TRBV14,few,TRBJ1-2,.,TGTGCCAGCAGCCAACTTCAGCTCCCACCCTACACCTTC,CASSQLQLPPYTF
TRBV5-1,.,TRBJ2-7,.,TGCGCCAGCAGCCACTCAGAGACCTACGAGCAGTACTTC,CASSHSETYEQYF
TRBV7-6,many,TRBJ2-2,.,TGTGCCAGCAGCTTTGGCTCCCGGGATACCGGGGAGCTGTTTTTT,CASSFGSRDTGELFF
TRBV7-2,many,TRBJ2-2,TRBD1,TGTGCCAGCAGGCCGCCGGGACAGACTAAAACCGGGGAGCTGTTTTTT,CASRPPGQTKTGELFF
TRBV7-8,.,TRBJ2-3,TRBD2,TGTGCCAGCAGCGTGTACCCCGGGACTAGCGGGGGGGCTGCCGCTAGCACAGATACGCAGTATTTT,CASSVYPGTSGGAAASTDTQYF
TRBV10-1,few,TRBJ2-7,.,TGCGCCAGCACTCGGACAGCCTATAGCTCCTACGAGCAGTACTTC,CASTRTAYSSYEQYF
TRBV15,few,TRBJ1-1,TRBD1,TGTGCCACCAGCAAGGTTCAGGGGGTATCGGCTTTCTTT,CATSKVQGVSAFF
TRBV2,few,TRBJ1-2,.,TGTGCCAGCACAGCTTACTATGGCTACACCTTC,CASTAYYGYTF
TRBV29-1,.,TRBJ2-7,TRBD2,TGCAGCGTCACCGGGACTAGCGTGACCGAGCAGTACTTC,CSVTGTSVTEQYF
TRBV6-5,few,TRBJ2-7,TRBD1,TGTGCCAGCGGGACAGGTTACCCTTACGAGCAGTACTTC,CASGTGYPYEQYF
TRBV4-2,few,TRBJ2-1,.,TGTGCCAGCAGCCAAGAACCCCTCGGGCCCTACAATGAGCAGTTCTTC,CASSQEPLGPYNEQFF
TRBV7-9,many,TRBJ2-1,.,TGTGCCAGCAAAGGCGGGGTAGTGGAGTTCTTC,CASKGGVVEFF
TRBV10-3,few,TRBJ1-5,.,TGTGCCATCAGTGATCCGTTTTATAGCAATCAGCCCCAGCATTTT,CAISDPFYSNQPQHF
TRBV5-5,few,TRBJ2-1,.,TGTGCCAGCAGCACTTTCGACGGATTTGAGCAGTTCTTC,CASSTFDGFEQFF
TRBV19,many,TRBJ2-5,.,TGTGCCAGTAGCCGCGAGACAGGAAAAGAGACCCAGTACTTC,CASSRETGKETQYF
TRBV19,few,TRBJ2-3,.,TGTGCCAGTAGTATTCGGCCCGGAGGTTGGGCGCAGTATTTT,CASSIRPGGWAQYF
TRBV28,.,TRBJ2-7,TRBD2,TGTGCCAGCATCCTCCAGTCGGCGGGGGGAAACTACGAGCAGTACTTC,CASILQSAGGNYEQYF
TRBV27,many,TRBJ2-1,TRBD1,TGTGCCAGTAAGACAGGGGCCCTTAGCTCCTACAATGAGCAGTTCTTC,CASKTGALSSYNEQFF
TRBV7-9,many,TRBJ2-1,.,TGTGCCAGCAGCTCCGGACAGTTAAACAATGAGCAGTTCTTC,CASSSGQLNNEQFF
TRBV15,many,TRBJ1-1,.,TGTGCCACCAGCTTATACGGGCCTACTATGAACACTGAAGCTTTCTTT,CATSLYGPTMNTEAFF
TRBV2,few,TRBJ2-7,TRBD2,TGTGCCAGCAGGGGACTAGCGGGCAACTACGAGCAGTACTTC,CASRGLAGNYEQYF
TRBV19,few,TRBJ2-6,.,TGTGCCAGTAGTATTCAGGGATATGGGGCCAACGTCCTGACTTTC,CASSIQGYGANVLTF
TRBV5-6,.,TRBJ1-2,TRBD1,TGTGCCAGCAGCCCGGGACAGTTACGGTATGGCTACACCTTC,CASSPGQLRYGYTF
TRBV29-1,.,TRBJ2-3,TRBD1,TGCAGCGTTGAAGGGGACGGACAGGGCGCAGATACGCAGTATTTT,CSVEGDGQGADTQYF
TRBV19,.,TRBJ2-1,TRBD1,TGTGCCAGTAGTATAGATGGGACAGGGACCTACTTGGGGGACAATGAGCAGTTCTTC,CASSIDGTGTYLGDNEQFF
TRBV6-5,.,TRBJ1-1,.,TGTGCCAGCAGTTACAAAAGTGTGGGCACTGAAGCTTTCTTT,CASSYKSVGTEAFF
TRBV6-6,.,TRBJ1-4,.,TGTGCCAGCAGTTATTACAGGGTCGATGAAAAACTGTTTTTT,CASSYYRVDEKLFF
TRBV4-1,.,TRBJ2-7,.,TGCGCCAGCAGCCAAGATGCCCGCAGGGTCGGCTACGAGCAGTACTTC,CASSQDARRVGYEQYF
TRBV7-6,many,TRBJ1-1,.,TGTGCCAGCAGCTTAGACAAGAACACTGAAGCTTTCTTT,CASSLDKNTEAFF
TRBV28,.,TRBJ1-1,.,TGTGCCAGCAGTTTTGGACAGTCGAACACTGAAGCTTTCTTT,CASSFGQSNTEAFF
TRBV27,.,TRBJ2-7,.,TGTGCCAGCAGTTTATTTTCAGGGTACGAGCAGTACTTC,CASSLFSGYEQYF
TRBV7-2,many,TRBJ2-1,.,TGTGCCAGCAGCTTAGAGGCAGGACTATACAATGAGCAGTTCTTC,CASSLEAGLYNEQFF
TRBV7-2,.,TRBJ2-7,.,TGTGCCAGCAGCTCGGCCCCGGGACGGCCCTACGAGCAGTACTTC,CASSSAPGRPYEQYF
TRBV5-6,.,TRBJ2-6,.,TGTGCCAGCAGTCATGGAGCTGGGGCCAACGTCCTGACTTTC,CASSHGAGANVLTF
TRBV28,.,TRBJ1-1,.,TGTGCCAGCAGTACGGATGTGAACACTGAAGCTTTCTTT,CASSTDVNTEAFF
TRBV19,.,TRBJ1-1,.,TGTGCCAGTAGTTGGGAGCCCGGGCTGAACACTGAAGCTTTCTTT,CASSWEPGLNTEAFF
TRBV6-5,.,TRBJ2-5,TRBD1,TGTGCCAGCAGTCACCGGGACAGATGGAACAATGTGACCCAGTACTTC,CASSHRDRWNNVTQYF
TRBV6-5,.,TRBJ2-7,.,TGTGCCAGCAGCCACGGACAAATTGCGTACGAGCAGTACTTC,CASSHGQIAYEQYF
TRBV7-6,many,TRBJ1-3,.,TGTGCCAGCACCGGGGCAGAATCGCGAAACACCATATATTTT,CASTGAESRNTIYF